Listed below are T cell receptor delta chains from one sample, sequenced in a study of human gamma delta and Vdelta1 T cells. These receptors lack a known antigen. TCRdb called clones anew from the PCR reads with CATT. This table has some 13,000 delta-chain clones, less than 60% appearing once. Sample: Vdelta1 gamma-delta T cells from blood grown in culture (DOT cells). The source is a human donor in good health. CDR3s include the opening cysteine and the closing phenylalanine or tryptophan. D genes are given only for firm matches. For some rows the clone size is stated as once, few or many, or as a class when expanded; others skip it.

v_call	d_call	clone_size	j_call	cdr3_nt	cdr3_aa
TRDV1	NA	NA	TRDJ1	TGTGCTCTTGGGGAACTGAAAGGCCCCTCCCGTCGGATCAACACCGATAAACTCATCTTT	CALGELKGPSRRINTDKLIF
TRDV1	TRDD3	NA	TRDJ1	TGTGCTCTTGGGGAACCTAACCCTTCCCTGTCTGGGGGATACGGTAAACTCATCTTT	CALGEPNPSLSGGYGKLIF
TRDV1	TRDD3	NA	TRDJ2	TGTGCTCTTGGGGAACAACCCACTTCCTACGTGGGCTGGGGGATACGCCGGCGGACACAACTCTTCTTT	CALGEQPTSYVGWGIRRRTQLFF
TRDV1	NA	NA	TRDJ1	TGTGCTCTTGGGGAACGGCATCTACAGAAACTGGAACTGTACACCGATAAACTCATCTTT	CALGERHLQKLELYTDKLIF
TRDV1	TRDD3	NA	TRDJ1	TGTGCTCTTGGGGGCCTCCTTCCCCGTACTGGGGGACGCACCGATAAACTCATCTTT	CALGGLLPRTGGRTDKLIF
TRDV1	TRDD3	NA	TRDJ1	TGTGCTCTTGGGGCCACTACTGGGGGATACTGGGGACTCATCTTT	CALGATTGGYWGLIF
TRDV1	TRDD3	few	TRDJ1	TGTGCTCTTGGGGAACTCCCCGGGGCCCCTTCGTCACTTCTACTGGGGGACTACACCGATAAACTCATCTTT	CALGELPGAPSSLLLGDYTDKLIF
TRDV1	TRDD3	NA	TRDJ1	TGTGCTCTTCTACTGGGGTCCGATAAACTCATCTTT	CALLLGSDKLIF
TRDV1	TRDD3	few	TRDJ1	TGTGCTCTTGGGGAACTAGATCCTACTGGGGGGCCAAATAAACTCATCTTT	CALGELDPTGGPNKLIF
TRDV1	NA	NA	TRDJ1	TGTGCTCTTGGGGAGAAGTTTTCCTCGGACCGGGGAAACACCGATAAACTCATCTTT	CALGEKFSSDRGNTDKLIF
TRDV1	TRDD3	few	TRDJ1	TGTGCTCTTGGGACGAACCCACCCCGGGCGTGGGGGGATACGCGTATCGGCGATAAACTCATCTTT	CALGTNPPRAWGDTRIGDKLIF
TRDV1	TRDD3	few	TRDJ1	TGTGCTCTTGGGGAATTTGCGTTCCTACCTGGAACTGGGGGAAAATACACCGATAAACTCATCTTT	CALGEFAFLPGTGGKYTDKLIF
TRDV1	TRDD3	NA	TRDJ1	TGTGCTCTTGGGGAAGCCCCTCGGGTCTGGGGGATACGGACCGATAAACTCATCTTT	CALGEAPRVWGIRTDKLIF
TRDV1	TRDD3	NA	TRDJ1	TGTGCTCTTGGGGAACAGGTTACCCCGACATCCCCCTCTGGGGGATACGAACGCACCGATAAACTCATCTTT	CALGEQVTPTSPSGGYERTDKLIF
TRDV1	NA	NA	TRDJ1	TGTGCTCTTGGGGGGAAAGTCATGGGGGTCTACACCGATAAACTCATCTTT	CALGGKVMGVYTDKLIF
TRDV1	TRDD3	NA	TRDJ1	TGTGCTCTTGGGGTAGATCCCTCCCACTGGGGGATACGAAGGGAAGGGACCGATAAACTCATCTTT	CALGVDPSHWGIRREGTDKLIF
TRDV1	TRDD3	once	TRDJ1	TGTGCTCTTGGGGAACTTTTCCTACGTTCCGGGGGATACTTTAGGGGTACCGATAAACTCATCTTT	CALGELFLRSGGYFRGTDKLIF
TRDV1	NA	NA	TRDJ1	TGTGCTCTTGGGGAAACGAGAGGTCCTACGGACTCCCCGGGGGATACCGATAAACTCATCTTT	CALGETRGPTDSPGDTDKLIF
TRDV1	TRDD3	medium-sized	TRDJ1	TGTGCTCTTGGGGACGTTTTCACGGCGAACTGGGGGACCGTTAAACTCATCTTT	CALGDVFTANWGTVKLIF